A few counts support the clone carrying this T cell receptor (beta chain). This sample was taken from a study of regulatory T cells in long-lasting Graves disease. Trimming removed 10 bases from V and 9 bases from J, with 19 bases in between. This CDR3 spans 13 amino acids. Germline loops: CDR1 ENHRY, CDR2 SYGVKD. TCR beta libraries were built with iRepertoire HTBI primers and Arm-PCR of CDR3 regions. MiXCR, run by TCRdb on the multiplex PCR reads, gives a single entry per CDR3 protein. The data show roughly 530,000 distinct CDR3 sequences, with 15% to 20% seen just once and 20% to 30% held by the top ten. Time point denoted: newly diagnosed GD, antithyroid drugs for less than 3 months. PBMC-extracted RNA yielded the TCR library. Criteria from the American Thyroid Association guidelines were applied to diagnose Graves' disease. The sample also formed part of further work on T cells in Graves' hyperthyroidism and ophthalmopathy.

The source was peripheral blood mononuclear cells (PBMCs), collected at new diagnosis, from a patient treated with antithyroid drugs. This chain uses TRBV10-3 with TRBJ1-3; possibly TRBD1 for D (6 bases). The receptor was isolated from a woman aged 35-65 years with Graves disease. The CDR3 reads CATAGHSVGTIYF. CDR3 nucleotides: TGTGCCACCGCGGGACACAGTGTCGGCACCATATATTTT.